This TCR beta chain was recovered during a study of blood T cell repertoires in COVID-19. Study summary: The analysed material was cDNA or gDNA that came from T cells, B-cell-depleted T cells, or PBMCs.

From germline, CDR1 is LNHDA and CDR2 SQIVND (reference sequence). V dropped 7 bases and J dropped 0 bases, with 13 bases sitting between them. The CDR3 has 16 residues. Generated by immunoSEQ multiplex PCR, the TCRdb table keeps only in-frame clones and is missing some. The repertoire holds under 250,000 clones, around 80% seen once, with around 27% in the top ten. In its sample, this clone was seen once. This TCR came from a man in his forties with acute or convalescent COVID-19. The J gene is TRBJ2-6, the V gene TRBV19; tentative D call: TRBD2 (5 bases). The sample consisted of peripheral blood. CDR3 DNA: TGTGCCAGTACTGGAGGCCTATACTCTGGGGCCAACGTCCTGACTTTC. It translates to CASTGGLYSGANVLTF. The entire variable domain, with the rest obtained from reference TRBV19 and TRBJ2-6, is as follows: DGGITQSPKYLFRKEGQNVTLSCEQNLNHDAMYWYRQDPGQGLRLIYYSQIVNDFQKGDIAEGYSVSREKKESFPLTVTSAQKNPTAFYLCASTGGLYSGANVLTFGAGSRLTVL.